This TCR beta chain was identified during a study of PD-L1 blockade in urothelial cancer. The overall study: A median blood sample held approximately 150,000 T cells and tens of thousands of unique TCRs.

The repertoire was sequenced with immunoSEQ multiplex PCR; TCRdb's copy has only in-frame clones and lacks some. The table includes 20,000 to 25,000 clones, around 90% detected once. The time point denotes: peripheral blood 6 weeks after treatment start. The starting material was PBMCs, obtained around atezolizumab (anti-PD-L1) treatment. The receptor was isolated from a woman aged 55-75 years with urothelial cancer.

CDR3 DNA sequence: TGTGCCAGTAGTATCTACGGGACAGGGATGCCCGGGGGAGAGACCCAGTACTTC. Encoded protein: CASSIYGTGMPGGETQYF. The genes are TRBV19 and TRBJ2-5; 9 bases are shared with TRBD1. Trimming removed 3 bases from V and 4 bases from J; junction bases left unmatched: 15. The CDR3 length is 18 residues. The germline V gene encodes CDR1 LNHDA and CDR2 SQIVND (reference sequence).